This T cell receptor beta chain was documented in a study of T-cell memory formation after mild COVID-19. Whole-study context: Across donors, TCR clusters were largely donor specific. Study observations and caveats: CD4/CD8 balance characterized clones contracting day 15 to 85, and CD4+ skew characterized later expanders.

One entry per CDR3 protein, called by TCRdb with MiXCR from the 5' RACE reads. In the table there are approximately 290,000 distinct CDR3 sequences, 15% to 20% of which are singletons. Germline V lookup: CDR1 MGHRA, CDR2 YSYEKL. V dropped 1 base and J dropped 7; count of bases not matched to a gene: 4. The CDR3 is 15 amino acids. As regards this clonotype: Its antigen is unknown.

The gene calls are TRBV4-1 and TRBJ2-5, with 12 nucleotides matching TRBD1. The material sequenced was PBMCs or a T cell subset sorted from them (not recorded which). The clonotype was recovered from a man younger than 35 who had mild COVID-19 (a few samples of this study predate the infection). Cell type and time point are not known. CDR3 in DNA: TGCGCCAGCAGCCAAGGGGGACAGGGGGCCTCGACCCAGTACTTC. This sequence encodes CASSQGGQGASTQYF.